The present entry profiles one T cell receptor (beta chain) with its context. Its specificity is not known. The data originate from a study of OX40 agonist ivuxolimab in advanced cancers. Background on the study: The drug used for patients, ivuxolimab, was an agonistic anti-OX40 (CD134) antibody. Hepatocellular carcinoma, melanoma, renal cell or head and neck cancer occurred in dose-escalation patients.

Germline V gives CDR1 MDHEN, CDR2 SYDVKM. The V segment lost 5 bases and the J segment 7 bases; nucleotides outside the gene matches: 11. This CDR3 is 16 amino acids long. Peripheral blood came from all dose cohorts at three timepoints. Study-wide results and limits: More expanded clones were seen, on average, in CD8+ T cells than in CD4+.

Produced via immunoSEQ multiplex PCR; TCRdb's table is partial and in-frame only. The sample records approximately 86,000 clones, roughly 91% being singletons. The sequencing used CD4+ or CD8+ T cells sorted from blood, collected in a trial of the OX40 agonist ivuxolimab. This chain joins TRBV28 and TRBJ1-4; 9 nucleotides agree with TRBD1. This clonotype was obtained from an adult with an advanced solid tumor such as melanoma, head and neck, liver or kidney cancer. The CDR3 loop is CASSTRTGDVSEKLFF. CDR3 nucleotide sequence: TGTGCCAGCAGTACCAGGACAGGGGATGTTAGTGAAAAACTGTTTTTT.